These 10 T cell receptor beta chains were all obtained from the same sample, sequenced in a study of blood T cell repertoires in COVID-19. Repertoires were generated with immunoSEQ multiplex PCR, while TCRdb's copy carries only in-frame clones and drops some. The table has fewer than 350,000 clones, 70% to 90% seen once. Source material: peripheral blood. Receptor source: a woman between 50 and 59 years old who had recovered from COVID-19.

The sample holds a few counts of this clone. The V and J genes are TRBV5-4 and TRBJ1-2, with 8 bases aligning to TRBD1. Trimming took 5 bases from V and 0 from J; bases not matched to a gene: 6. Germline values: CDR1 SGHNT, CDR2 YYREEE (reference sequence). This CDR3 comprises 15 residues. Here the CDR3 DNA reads TGTGCCAGCAGTTCCGGACAGGGAACTAACTATGGCTACACCTTC. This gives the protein CASSSGQGTNYGYTF.

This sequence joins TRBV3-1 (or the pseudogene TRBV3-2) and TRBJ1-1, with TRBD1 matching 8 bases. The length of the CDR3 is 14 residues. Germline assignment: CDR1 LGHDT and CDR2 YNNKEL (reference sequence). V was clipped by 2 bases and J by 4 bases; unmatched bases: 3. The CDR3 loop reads CASSQPGGLTEAFF. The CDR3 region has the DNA TGTGCCAGCAGCCAACCAGGGGGCCTCACTGAAGCTTTCTTT.

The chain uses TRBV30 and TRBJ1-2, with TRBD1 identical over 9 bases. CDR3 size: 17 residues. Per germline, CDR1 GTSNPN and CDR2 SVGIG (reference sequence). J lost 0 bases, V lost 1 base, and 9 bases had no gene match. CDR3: CAWSAGLQGASNYGYTF. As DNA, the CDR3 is TGTGCCTGGAGTGCCGGACTACAGGGGGCATCTAACTATGGCTACACCTTC.

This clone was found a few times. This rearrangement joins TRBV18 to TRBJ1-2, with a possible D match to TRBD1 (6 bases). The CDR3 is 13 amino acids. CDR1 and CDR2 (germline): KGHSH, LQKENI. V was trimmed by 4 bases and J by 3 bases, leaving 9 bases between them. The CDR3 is CASSQPGDYGYTF. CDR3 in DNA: TGTGCCAGCTCACAACCAGGGGACTATGGCTACACCTTC. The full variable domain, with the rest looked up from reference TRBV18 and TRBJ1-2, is NAGVMQNPRHLVRRRGQEARLRCSPMKGHSHVYWYRQLPEEGLKFMVYLQKENIIDESGMPKERFSAEFPKEGPSILRIQQVVRGDSAAYFCASSQPGDYGYTFGSGTRLTVV.

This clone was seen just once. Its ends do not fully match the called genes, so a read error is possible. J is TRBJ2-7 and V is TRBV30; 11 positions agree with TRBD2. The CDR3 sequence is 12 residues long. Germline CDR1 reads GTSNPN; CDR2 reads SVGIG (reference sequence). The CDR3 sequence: CAWSVPGLAGFF. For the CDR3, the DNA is TGTGCCTGGAGTGTCCCCGGACTAGCGGGCTTCTTC.

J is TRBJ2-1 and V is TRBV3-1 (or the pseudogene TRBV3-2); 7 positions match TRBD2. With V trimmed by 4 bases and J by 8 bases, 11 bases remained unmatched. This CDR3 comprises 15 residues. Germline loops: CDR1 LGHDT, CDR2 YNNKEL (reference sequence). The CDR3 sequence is CASSRTGTKLHEQFF. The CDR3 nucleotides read TGTGCCAGCAGCCGCACGGGGACTAAGCTGCATGAGCAGTTCTTC.

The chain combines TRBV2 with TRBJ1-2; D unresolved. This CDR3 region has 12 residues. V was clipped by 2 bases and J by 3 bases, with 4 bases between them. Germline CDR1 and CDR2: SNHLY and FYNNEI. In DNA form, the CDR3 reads TGTGCCAGCAGTGAACGGGACTATGGCTACACCTTC. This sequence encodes CASSERDYGYTF.

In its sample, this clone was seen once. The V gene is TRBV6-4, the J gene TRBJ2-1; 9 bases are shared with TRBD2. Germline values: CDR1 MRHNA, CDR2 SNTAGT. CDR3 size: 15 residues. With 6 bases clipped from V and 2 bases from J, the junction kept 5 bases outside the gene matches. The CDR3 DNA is TGTGCCAGCAGCGAGACTAGCGGACCCTACAATGAGCAGTTCTTC. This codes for CASSETSGPYNEQFF.

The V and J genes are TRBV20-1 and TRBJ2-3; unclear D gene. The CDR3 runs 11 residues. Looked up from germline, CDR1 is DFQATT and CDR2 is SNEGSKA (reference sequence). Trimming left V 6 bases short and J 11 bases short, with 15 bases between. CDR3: CSANSRRRQYF. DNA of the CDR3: TGCAGTGCCAATTCCCGGCGGAGGCAGTATTTT.

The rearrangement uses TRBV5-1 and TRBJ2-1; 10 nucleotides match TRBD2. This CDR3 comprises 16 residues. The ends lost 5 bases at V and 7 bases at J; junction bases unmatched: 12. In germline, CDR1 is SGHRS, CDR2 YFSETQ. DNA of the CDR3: TGCGCCAGCAGTTCCTGGCTAGCGGGAGCCGGAAATGAGCAGTTCTTC. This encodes CASSSWLAGAGNEQFF. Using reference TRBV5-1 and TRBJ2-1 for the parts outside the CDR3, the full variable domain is KAGVTQTPRYLIKTRGQQVTLSCSPISGHRSVSWYQQTPGQGLQFLFEYFSETQRNKGNFPGRFSGRQFSNSRSEMNVSTLELGDSALYLCASSSWLAGAGNEQFFGPGTRLTVL.